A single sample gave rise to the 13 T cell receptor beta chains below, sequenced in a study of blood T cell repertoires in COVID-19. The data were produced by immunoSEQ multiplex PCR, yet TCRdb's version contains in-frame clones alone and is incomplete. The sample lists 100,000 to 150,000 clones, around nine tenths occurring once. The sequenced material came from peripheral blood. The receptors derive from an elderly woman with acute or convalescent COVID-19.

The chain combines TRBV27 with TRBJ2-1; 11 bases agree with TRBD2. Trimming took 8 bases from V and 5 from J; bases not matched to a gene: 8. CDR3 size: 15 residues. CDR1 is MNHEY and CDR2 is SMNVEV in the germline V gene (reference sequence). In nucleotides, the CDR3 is TGTGCCAGCGGGAGTATGGGACTAGCGGACAATGAGCAGTTCTTC. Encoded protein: CASGSMGLADNEQFF.

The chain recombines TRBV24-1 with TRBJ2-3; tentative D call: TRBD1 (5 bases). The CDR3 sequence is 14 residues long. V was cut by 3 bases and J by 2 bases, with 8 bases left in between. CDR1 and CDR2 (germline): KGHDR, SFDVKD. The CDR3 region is CATSDIRATDTQYF. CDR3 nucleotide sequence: TGTGCCACCAGTGATATCAGGGCCACAGATACGCAGTATTTT.

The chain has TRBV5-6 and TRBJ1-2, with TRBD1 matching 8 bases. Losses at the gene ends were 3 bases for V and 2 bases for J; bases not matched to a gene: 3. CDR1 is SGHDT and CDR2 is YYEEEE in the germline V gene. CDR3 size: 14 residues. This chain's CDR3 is CASSWDRSNYGYTF. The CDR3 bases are TGTGCCAGCAGCTGGGACAGGTCAAACTATGGCTACACCTTC.

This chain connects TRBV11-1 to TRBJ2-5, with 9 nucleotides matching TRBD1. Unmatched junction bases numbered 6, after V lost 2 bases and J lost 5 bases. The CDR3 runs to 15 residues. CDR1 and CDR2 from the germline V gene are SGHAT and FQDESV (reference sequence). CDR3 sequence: CASSLSGTGFETQYF. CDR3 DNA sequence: TGTGCCAGCAGCTTATCCGGGACAGGGTTTGAGACCCAGTACTTC.

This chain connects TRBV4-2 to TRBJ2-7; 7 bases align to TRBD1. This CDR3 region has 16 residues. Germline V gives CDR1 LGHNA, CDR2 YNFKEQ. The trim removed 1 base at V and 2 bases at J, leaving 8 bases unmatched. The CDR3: CASSQGSGQGAYEQYF. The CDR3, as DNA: TGTGCCAGCAGCCAAGGGTCAGGGCAGGGGGCCTACGAGCAGTACTTC.

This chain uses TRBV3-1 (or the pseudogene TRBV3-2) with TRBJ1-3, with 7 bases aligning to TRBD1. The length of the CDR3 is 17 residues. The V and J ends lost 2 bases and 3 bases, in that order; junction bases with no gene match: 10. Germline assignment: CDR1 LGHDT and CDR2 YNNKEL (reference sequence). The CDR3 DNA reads TGTGCCAGCAGCCAATCAGGGACAGTGGCTCTTGGAAACACCATATATTTT. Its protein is CASSQSGTVALGNTIYF.

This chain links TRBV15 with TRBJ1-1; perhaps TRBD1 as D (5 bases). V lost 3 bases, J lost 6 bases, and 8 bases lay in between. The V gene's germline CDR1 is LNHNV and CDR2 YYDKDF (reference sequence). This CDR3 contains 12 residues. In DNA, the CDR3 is TGTGCCACCAGCAGGGGAGGGGCTGAAGCTTTCTTT. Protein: CATSRGGAEAFF.

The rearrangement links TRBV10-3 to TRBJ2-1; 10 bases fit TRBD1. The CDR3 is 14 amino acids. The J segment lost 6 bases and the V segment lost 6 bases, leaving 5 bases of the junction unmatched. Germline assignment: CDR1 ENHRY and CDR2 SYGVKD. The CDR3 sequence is CAIRGQGRVNEQFF. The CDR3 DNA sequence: TGTGCCATCAGGGGACAGGGGAGGGTCAATGAGCAGTTCTTC.

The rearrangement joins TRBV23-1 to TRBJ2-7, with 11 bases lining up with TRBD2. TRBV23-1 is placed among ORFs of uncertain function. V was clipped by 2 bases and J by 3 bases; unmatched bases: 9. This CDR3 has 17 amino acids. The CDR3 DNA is TGCGCCAGCAGTCAAGACGCTAGCGGGAGGCCTTACTACGAGCAGTACTTC. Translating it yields CASSQDASGRPYYEQYF.

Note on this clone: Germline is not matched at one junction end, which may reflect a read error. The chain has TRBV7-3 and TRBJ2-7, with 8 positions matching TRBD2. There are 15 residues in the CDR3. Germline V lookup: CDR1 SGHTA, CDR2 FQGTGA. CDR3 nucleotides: TGTGCCAGCAGCCCCGGGGGACCCGATAGCGGGACGCGTGTCTTC. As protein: CASSPGGPDSGTRVF.

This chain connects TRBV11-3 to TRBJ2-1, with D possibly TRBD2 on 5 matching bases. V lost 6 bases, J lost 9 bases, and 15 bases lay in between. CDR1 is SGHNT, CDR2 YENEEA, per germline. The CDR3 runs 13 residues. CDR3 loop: CASSPWAGFEQFF. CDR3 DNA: TGTGCCAGCAGTCCCTGGGCGGGTTTTGAGCAGTTCTTC.

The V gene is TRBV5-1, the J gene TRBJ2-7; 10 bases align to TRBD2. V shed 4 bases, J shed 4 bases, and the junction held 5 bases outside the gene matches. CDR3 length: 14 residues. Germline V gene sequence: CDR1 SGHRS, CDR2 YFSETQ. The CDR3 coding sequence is TGCGCCAGCAGCCCAACTAGCGGGGCTTACGAGCAGTACTTC. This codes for CASSPTSGAYEQYF.

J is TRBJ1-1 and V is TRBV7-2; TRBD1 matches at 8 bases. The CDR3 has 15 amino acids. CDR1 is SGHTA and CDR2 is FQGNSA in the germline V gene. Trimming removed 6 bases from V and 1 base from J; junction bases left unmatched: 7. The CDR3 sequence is CASSSLDRANTEAFF. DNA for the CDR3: TGTGCCAGCAGTTCCTTGGACAGGGCGAACACTGAAGCTTTCTTT.